The rows below give T cell receptor beta chains drawn from one sample of a study of blood T cell repertoires in COVID-19. TCRdb's table, derived via immunoSEQ multiplex PCR, lists solely in-frame clones and lacks some. The sample holds over 130,000 clones, 84% seen once. What was sequenced was PBMCs or T cells enriched from blood (not recorded which). The origin of the receptors is a woman between 45 and 60 years old with acute COVID-19. Both conserved end residues are part of each CDR3. D genes are given only for firm matches. The listing skips clone size in some rows; elsewhere it reads once, few, many or a size class.

V	size	J	D	DNA	CDR3
TRBV6-5	NA	TRBJ2-3	NA	TGTGCCAGCAGTTGGCGGGGCCGCACAGATACGCAGTATTTT	CASSWRGRTDTQYF
TRBV7-9	NA	TRBJ2-2	NA	TGTGCCAGCAGCCCAAGACAGGCCGGTGCCACCGGGGAGCTGTTTTTT	CASSPRQAGATGELFF
TRBV19	NA	TRBJ1-2	NA	TGTGCCAGTAGTACCTCCGGCTATGGCTACACCTTC	CASSTSGYGYTF
TRBV7-9	many	TRBJ2-3	NA	TGTGCCAGCAGCGCCCTAGTTTCAGATACGCAGTATTTT	CASSALVSDTQYF
TRBV11-1	NA	TRBJ2-5	NA	TGTGCCAGCAGCCTCGGGGAGGCAGAGACCCAGTACTTC	CASSLGEAETQYF
TRBV29-1	NA	TRBJ2-3	TRBD1	TGCAGCGCCCCGGGACAGGGGAGCACAGATACGCAGTATTTT	CSAPGQGSTDTQYF
TRBV5-5	NA	TRBJ1-3	NA	TGTGCCAGCAGCCCGGACACAAACTCTGGAAACACCATATATTTT	CASSPDTNSGNTIYF
TRBV2	NA	TRBJ1-2	TRBD1	TGTGCCAGCAAGCCTTCAGCGGTCAGGGGGCTACATGGCTACACCTTC	CASKPSAVRGLHGYTF
TRBV24-1	NA	TRBJ1-5	TRBD1	TGTGCCACCAGTGACCTGGACAGGGGTCCTTATAGCAATCAGCCCCAGCATTTT	CATSDLDRGPYSNQPQHF
TRBV7-8	once	TRBJ2-1	NA	TGTGCTGCTGGAGGCAGGAATGAGCAGTTCTTC	CAAGGRNEQFF
TRBV11-2	NA	TRBJ2-1	NA	TGTGCCAGCAGCTTCCAAGGGGTTCTGGGGCAGAATGAGCAGTTCTTC	CASSFQGVLGQNEQFF
TRBV7-6	NA	TRBJ1-2	NA	TGTGCCAGCAGCTTAGTCTTGTCTGGGGGCAGTGGCTACACCTTC	CASSLVLSGGSGYTF
TRBV20-1	NA	TRBJ1-2	NA	TGCAGTGCTAGTGGCAGGTCCTATGGCTACACCTTC	CSASGRSYGYTF
TRBV11-3	NA	TRBJ2-7	TRBD2	TGTGCCAGCAGCTTTGGAGCGGGAGGGGTCTACGAGCAGTACTTC	CASSFGAGGVYEQYF
TRBV7-2	few	TRBJ2-1	TRBD2	TGTGCCAGCAGCTTAAGAGCGGGAGGGATCAATGAGCAGTTCTTC	CASSLRAGGINEQFF
TRBV7-2	NA	TRBJ2-7	NA	TGTGCCAGCAGCTTAGAAGCGACGGTATCCTACGAGCAGTACTTC	CASSLEATVSYEQYF
TRBV3-1/TRBV3-2	NA	TRBJ1-2	NA	TGTGCCAGCAGCCCCATGCAGGGCGGTGGCTACACCTTC	CASSPMQGGGYTF
TRBV12-5	few	TRBJ1-2	NA	TGTGCTAGTGGTCCACCCTTCGGGGGATCAGTCTATGGCTACACCTTC	CASGPPFGGSVYGYTF
TRBV6-5	NA	TRBJ1-2	TRBD1	TGTGCCAGCAGAACAGGGACAGGGGATAGGGGCTACACCTTC	CASRTGTGDRGYTF
TRBV24-1	NA	TRBJ2-3	TRBD2	TGTGCCACCAGTGCCCCCGCCGGGACTAGCGGGAAGGATACGCAGTATTTT	CATSAPAGTSGKDTQYF
TRBV7-2	NA	TRBJ1-1	NA	TGTGCCAGCAGCTCCCACAGGGTTCAGACTGAAGCTTTCTTT	CASSSHRVQTEAFF
TRBV29-1	NA	TRBJ1-1	NA	TGCAGCGTTAGCTATAACACTGAAGCTTTCTTT	CSVSYNTEAFF
TRBV5-1	NA	TRBJ1-1	NA	TGCGCCAGCAGCCCTCGGGACAACTTTATTGGTTTCTTT	CASSPRDNFIGFF
TRBV2	NA	TRBJ1-5	NA	TGTGCCAGCACCCCGGAGGGCAATCAGCCCCAGCATTTT	CASTPEGNQPQHF
TRBV6-1	NA	TRBJ1-4	NA	TGTGCCAGCAGTGAAGGAGAGGCAGTTGAAAAACTGTTTTTT	CASSEGEAVEKLFF
TRBV9	once	TRBJ1-4	TRBD1	TGTGCCAGCAGCGTCGGGACAGGGGTCTCTAATGAAAAACTGTTTTTT	CASSVGTGVSNEKLFF
TRBV15	NA	TRBJ1-2	NA	TGTGCCACCAGCCAAAATTCCTATGGCTACACCTTC	CATSQNSYGYTF
TRBV3-1/TRBV3-2	NA	TRBJ1-4	TRBD1	TGTGCCAGCAGCCTAACACAAGGGGGCCCTAATGAAAAACTGTTTTTT	CASSLTQGGPNEKLFF
TRBV11-3	NA	TRBJ2-3	TRBD2	TGTGCCAGCAGCTTAGATGTAGCGGGAGTGGGCACAGATACGCAGTATTTT	CASSLDVAGVGTDTQYF
TRBV24-1	NA	TRBJ1-4	NA	TGTGCCACCAGTGATTCTGCGGGTTCCGGTGAAAAACTGTTTTTT	CATSDSAGSGEKLFF
TRBV28	NA	TRBJ2-1	TRBD2	TGTGCCAGCAGTGAACCTAGCGGGAGTAGAAGGAATGAGCAGTTCTTC	CASSEPSGSRRNEQFF
TRBV7-5	NA	TRBJ1-6	NA	TGTGTCAGAAGCCACCATGATTCAGAAAATTCACCCCTCCACTTT	CVRSHHDSENSPLHF
TRBV10-2	NA	TRBJ1-5	TRBD1	TGCGCCAGCAGAAAGAAACAGGGGGACAATCAGCCCCAGCATTTT	CASRKKQGDNQPQHF
TRBV7-3	few	TRBJ1-2	TRBD1	TGTGCCAGCAGCTTATCGTACACAGGGGTGGATGGCTACACCTTC	CASSLSYTGVDGYTF
TRBV27	NA	TRBJ1-5	TRBD1	TGTGCCAGCAGTTTGACCGGGACAGGGACGTATCAGCCCCAGCATTTT	CASSLTGTGTYQPQHF
TRBV5-1	NA	TRBJ2-7	TRBD2	TGCGCCAGCAGCTTGTCTAGCGGGAGTCACCACGAGCAGTACTTC	CASSLSSGSHHEQYF
TRBV28	NA	TRBJ2-7	TRBD1	TGTGCCAGCAGTTCCGAAGGTTTCGGACAGGGGCCCGCTAGCGCTACCTACGAGCAGTACTTC	CASSSEGFGQGPASATYEQYF
TRBV9	once	TRBJ2-1	NA	TGTGCCAGCAGCGTAGGGTCCGGAGTAGTCTACAATGAGCAGTTCTTC	CASSVGSGVVYNEQFF
TRBV7-9	once	TRBJ2-1	TRBD2	TGTGCCAGCAGCTTCCACGCGGGAGGGGTCAATGAGCAGTTCTTC	CASSFHAGGVNEQFF
TRBV19	NA	TRBJ2-3	TRBD1	TGTGCCAGTAGTTCCTCGGCGACAGGGGACAGAGATACGCAGTATTTT	CASSSSATGDRDTQYF
TRBV19	NA	TRBJ1-4	NA	TGTGCCAGTAGTGTCTACCCCTTAGGAGGGCTTGGATCTGAAAAACTGTTTTTT	CASSVYPLGGLGSEKLFF